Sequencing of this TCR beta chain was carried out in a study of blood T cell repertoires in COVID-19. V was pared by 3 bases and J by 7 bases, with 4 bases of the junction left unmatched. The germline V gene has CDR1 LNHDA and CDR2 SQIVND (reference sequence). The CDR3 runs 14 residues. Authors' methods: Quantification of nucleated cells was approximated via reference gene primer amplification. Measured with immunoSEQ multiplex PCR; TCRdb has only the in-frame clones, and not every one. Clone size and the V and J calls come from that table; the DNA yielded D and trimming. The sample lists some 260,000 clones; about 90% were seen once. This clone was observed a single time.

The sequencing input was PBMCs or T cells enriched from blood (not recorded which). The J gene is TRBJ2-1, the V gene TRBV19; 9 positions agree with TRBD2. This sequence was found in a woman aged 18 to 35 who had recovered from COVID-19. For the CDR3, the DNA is TGTGCCAGTAGTATTGGGCTAGCGGGAAATGAGCAGTTCTTC. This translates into CASSIGLAGNEQFF.